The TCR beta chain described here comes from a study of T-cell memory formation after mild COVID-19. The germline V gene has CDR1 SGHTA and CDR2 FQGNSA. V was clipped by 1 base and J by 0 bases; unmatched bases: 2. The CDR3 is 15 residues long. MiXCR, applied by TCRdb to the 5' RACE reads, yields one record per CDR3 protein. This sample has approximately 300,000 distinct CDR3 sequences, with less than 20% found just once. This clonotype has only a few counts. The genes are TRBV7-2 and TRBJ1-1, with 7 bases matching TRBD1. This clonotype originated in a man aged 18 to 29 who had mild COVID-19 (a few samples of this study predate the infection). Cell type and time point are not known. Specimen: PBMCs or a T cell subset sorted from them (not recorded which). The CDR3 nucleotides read TGTGCCAGCAGCTTAGAGGGGACAGTGAACACTGAAGCTTTCTTT. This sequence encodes CASSLEGTVNTEAFF.